The 7 T cell receptor beta chains reported below all come from one sample, sequenced in a study of tumor-infiltrating lymphocytes in primary liver carcinoma. Synthesis of TCR beta cDNA was carried out from 500 ng total RNA with a constant-region primer. Libraries of TCR beta came from three nested multiplex PCR rounds with slightly modified ARM-PCR. For roughly 10 cycles apiece, the opening two PCR rounds ran with TRBV1-TRBV30 forward primers and a C-beta reverse primer. TCRdb re-called the multiplex PCR reads with MiXCR, one entry per CDR3 protein. The data show fewer than 350,000 distinct CDR3 sequences, with 50% to 70% seen just once and roughly 9% held by the top ten. The blood RNA (from unsorted whole blood) was obtained, and germline DNA was also extracted. Sequencing input: peripheral blood. Source of these receptors: a middle-aged man with primary liver carcinoma and hepatitis B virus infection.

This clonotype was seen many times. This chain connects TRBV12-3 or TRBV12-4 to TRBJ2-3; D call uncertain. This CDR3 is 13 amino acids long. The V end lost 5 bases, the J end lost 0 bases, and 6 bases lay between the germline ends. CDR3 bases: TGTGCCAGCAGTACTGACAGCACAGATACGCAGTATTTT. Encoded protein: CASSTDSTDTQYF.

Notes on this clonotype: This sequence may be a read error, since a much larger clone differs from it by one base. The chain uses TRBV6-5 and TRBJ2-5, with D possibly TRBD1 on 5 matching bases. CDR1 and CDR2 (germline): MNHEY, SVGAGI. The CDR3 is made up of 16 amino acids. The chain's CDR3 is CASNYMGRALQETQYF. DNA for the CDR3: TGTGCCAGCAATTACATGGGCAGGGCACTTCAAGAGACCCAGTACTTC.

This clonotype showed up just once. A junction boundary mismatches the germline segment, possibly from a read error. The chain employs TRBV5-6 and TRBJ2-5, with 13 bases matching TRBD2. Germline values: CDR1 SGHDT, CDR2 YYEEEE. The CDR3 contains 15 residues. The CDR3 sequence is CTSSLRTSGRKTQYF. The CDR3 bases are TGTACCAGCAGTTTGCGGACTAGCGGGAGAAAGACCCAGTACTTC. Full variable domain (outside the CDR3, taken from reference TRBV5-6 and TRBJ2-5): DAGVTQSPTHLIKTRGQQVTLRCSPKSGHDTVSWYQQALGQGPQFIFQYYEEEERQRGNFPDRFSGHQFPNYSSELNVNALLLGDSALYLCTSSLRTSGRKTQYFGPGTRLLVL.

To note about this clonotype: Just one base apart from a much larger clone, this may be a read error. Here the CDR3 omits its conserved ending phenylalanine or tryptophan, so a read error is the likely source. The CDR3 spells CAWSRGGSTPTDTQYS. CDR3 coding DNA: TGTGCCTGGAGCAGGGGCGGGAGCACACCCACAGATACGCAGTATTCT. This chain joins TRBV30 and TRBJ2-3, with a tentative D call TRBD2 (7 bases). The CDR3 has 16 amino acids. Germline CDR1 reads GTSNPN; CDR2 reads SVGIG (reference sequence). Trimming left V 3 bases short and J 2 bases short, with 18 bases between.

Comments on this clonotype: One end of the junction is discordant with germline, which a read error may explain. The chain joins TRBV10-3 to TRBJ1-1; possibly TRBD1 for D (5 bases). The CDR3 runs to 14 residues. Germline V CDR1 and CDR2: ENHRY, SYGVKD. This CDR3 reads CAISVGHMNTEVFF. In DNA form, the CDR3 reads TGTGCCATCAGCGTTGGACACATGAACACTGAAGTTTTCTTT.

With regard to this clonotype: A read error may produce the germline difference seen at one junction end. The gene calls are TRBV4-3 and TRBJ2-7, with 7 bases identical to TRBD1. Per germline, CDR1 LGHNA and CDR2 YSLEER. This CDR3 spans 15 amino acids. This CDR3 reads CASSQDSGTEDEQYF. The CDR3 DNA reads as TGCGCCAGCAGCCAGGATTCGGGGACAGAGGACGAGCAATACTTC.

This clonotype appeared a few times. The chain recombines TRBV6-1 with TRBJ2-2, with 16 bases fitting TRBD2. The CDR3 contains 19 residues. The J segment lost 6 bases and the V segment lost 5 bases, leaving 12 bases of the junction unmatched. Germline values: CDR1 MNHNS, CDR2 SASEGT. CDR3 in amino acids: CASSSPGLAGGNLAGELFF. CDR3 in DNA: TGTGCCAGCAGTTCACCGGGACTAGCGGGGGGGAATCTGGCCGGGGAGCTGTTTTTT.